The present T cell receptor beta chain was sequenced within a study of immune cell composition in non-small cell lung cancer. Whole-study context: Tumours were mainly lung adenocarcinoma or squamous cell carcinoma.

Template was genomic DNA from frozen, unsorted single-cell suspensions. General study results and limits: Adenocarcinomas with higher top tumour-associated clone frequency had more reactive TILs.

The CDR3 is made up of 14 amino acids. V was cut by 4 bases and J by 1 base, with 10 bases left in between. CDR1 and CDR2 from the germline V gene are MDHEN and SYDVKM. Clones were sequenced by immunoSEQ multiplex PCR, and TCRdb holds only the in-frame ones, with some missing. The sample shows some 13,000 clones, roughly 74% of them seen only once. For this clone: The target antigen is unknown.

This clonotype originated in a human donor with non-small cell lung cancer. The sequencing sample was made of lung tumor tissue. The chain couples TRBV28 to TRBJ1-1; no definite D call. The CDR3 is CASSSFTPNTEAFF. The CDR3, as DNA: TGTGCCAGCAGTTCCTTTACACCGAACACTGAAGCTTTCTTT.